This TCR beta chain was recorded in a study of blood T cell repertoires in COVID-19. As for the study in general: Samples representing acute and convalescent COVID-19 were sourced from the United States, Italy and Spain.

Libraries were prepared by immunoSEQ multiplex PCR; TCRdb keeps only in-frame clonotypes and omits some of them. This table holds about 300,000 clones, about 85% found once. This sequence originates from a woman aged 45-60 years who had recovered from COVID-19. The specimen was PBMCs or T cells enriched from blood (not recorded which).

The CDR3 spells CASSTRTGVLGNQPQHF. The CDR3 nucleotides are TGTGCCAGCAGCACCAGGACAGGGGTTCTCGGCAATCAGCCCCAGCATTTT. This chain connects TRBV5-6 to TRBJ1-5; TRBD1 agrees at 9 bases. J gave up 2 bases and V 4 bases, and 10 bases lay outside the gene matches. The length of the CDR3 is 17 residues. Germline V CDR1 and CDR2: SGHDT, YYEEEE. Full variable domain (missing parts from reference TRBV5-6 and TRBJ1-5): DAGVTQSPTHLIKTRGQQVTLRCSPKSGHDTVSWYQQALGQGPQFIFQYYEEEERQRGNFPDRFSGHQFPNYSSELNVNALLLGDSALYLCASSTRTGVLGNQPQHFGDGTRLSIL.